This T cell receptor beta chain was recorded in a study of radiotherapy plus CTLA-4 blockade in lung cancer. Study overall: Overall, around 19% of patients showed an objective response, while 31% attained disease control. Study outcomes and limitations: Expansion in blood of tumor-derived TCR clones was seen after radiotherapy plus ipilimumab. Reports state that early shifts in blood T cell clones, with interferon-beta, best predicted response.

For this clone: The target antigen is unknown.

J was trimmed by 14 bases and V by 5 bases; bases with no gene match: 6. The CDR3 spans 12 residues. Germline loops: CDR1 SGHTA, CDR2 FQGNSA. Some clones are missing from TCRdb's copy, which holds only in-frame ones; the method was immunoSEQ multiplex PCR. The table records approximately 75,000 clones, 78% of them present only once. The sample in question was peripheral blood, obtained from a patient treated with radiotherapy plus ipilimumab. The chain combines TRBV7-2 with TRBJ2-1, with 10 bases that match TRBD1. The TCR comes from a human donor with non-small cell lung cancer who had a complete response to radiotherapy plus ipilimumab. The CDR3 region is CASSARDRGKFF. The CDR3 DNA sequence: TGTGCCAGCAGCGCTAGGGACAGGGGTAAGTTCTTC.